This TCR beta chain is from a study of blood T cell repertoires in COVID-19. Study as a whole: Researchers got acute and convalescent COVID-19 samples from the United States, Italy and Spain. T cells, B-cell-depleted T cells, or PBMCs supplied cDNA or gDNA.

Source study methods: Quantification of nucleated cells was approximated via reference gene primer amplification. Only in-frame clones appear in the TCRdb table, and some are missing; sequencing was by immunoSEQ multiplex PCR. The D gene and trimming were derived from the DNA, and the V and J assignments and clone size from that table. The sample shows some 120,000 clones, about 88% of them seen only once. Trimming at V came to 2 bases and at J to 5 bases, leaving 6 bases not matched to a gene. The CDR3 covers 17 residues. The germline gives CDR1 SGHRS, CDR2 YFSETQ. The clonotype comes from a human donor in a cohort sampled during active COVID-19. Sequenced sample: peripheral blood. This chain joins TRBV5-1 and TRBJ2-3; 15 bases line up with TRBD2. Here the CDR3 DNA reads TGCGCCAGCAGCTTCCCCGGGACTAGCGGGGGGTTAGATACGCAGTATTTT. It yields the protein CASSFPGTSGGLDTQYF. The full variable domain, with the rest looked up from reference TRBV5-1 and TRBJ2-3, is KAGVTQTPRYLIKTRGQQVTLSCSPISGHRSVSWYQQTPGQGLQFLFEYFSETQRNKGNFPGRFSGRQFSNSRSEMNVSTLELGDSALYLCASSFPGTSGGLDTQYFGPGTRLTVL.